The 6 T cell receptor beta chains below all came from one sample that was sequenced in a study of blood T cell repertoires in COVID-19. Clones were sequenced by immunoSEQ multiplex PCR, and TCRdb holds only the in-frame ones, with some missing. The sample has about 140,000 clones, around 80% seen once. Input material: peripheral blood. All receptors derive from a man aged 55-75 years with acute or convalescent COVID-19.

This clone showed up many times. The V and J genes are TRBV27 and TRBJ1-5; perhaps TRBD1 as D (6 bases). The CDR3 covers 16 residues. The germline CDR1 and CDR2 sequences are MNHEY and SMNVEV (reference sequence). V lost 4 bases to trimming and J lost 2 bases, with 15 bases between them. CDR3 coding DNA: TGTGCCAGCAGTTACAGTGGGGGCGCGGGCAATCAGCCCCAGCATTTT. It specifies CASSYSGGAGNQPQHF.

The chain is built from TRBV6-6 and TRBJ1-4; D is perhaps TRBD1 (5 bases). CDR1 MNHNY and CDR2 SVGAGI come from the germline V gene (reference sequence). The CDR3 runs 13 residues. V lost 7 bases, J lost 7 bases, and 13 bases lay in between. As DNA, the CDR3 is TGTGCCAGCAATAAGGGGATTTTTGAAAAACTGTTTTTT. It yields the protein CASNKGIFEKLFF.

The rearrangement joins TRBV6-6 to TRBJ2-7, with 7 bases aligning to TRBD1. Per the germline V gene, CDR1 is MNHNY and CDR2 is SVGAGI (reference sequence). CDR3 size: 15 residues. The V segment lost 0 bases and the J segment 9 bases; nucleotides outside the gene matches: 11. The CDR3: CASSYSGTEPSGQYF. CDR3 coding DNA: TGTGCCAGCAGTTACTCCGGGACAGAACCAAGCGGGCAGTACTTC.

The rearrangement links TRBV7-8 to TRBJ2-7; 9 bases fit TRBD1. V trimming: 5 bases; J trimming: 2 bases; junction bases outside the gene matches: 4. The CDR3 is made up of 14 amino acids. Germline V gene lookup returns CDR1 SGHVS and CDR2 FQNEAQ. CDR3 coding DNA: TGTGCCAGCAGCCCAGGGACAGGGCCCTACGAGCAGTACTTC. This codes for CASSPGTGPYEQYF.

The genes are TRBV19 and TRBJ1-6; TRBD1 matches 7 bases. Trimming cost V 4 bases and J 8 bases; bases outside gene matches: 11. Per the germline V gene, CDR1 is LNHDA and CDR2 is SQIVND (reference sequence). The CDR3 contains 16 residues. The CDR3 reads CASSKTGTSPHSPLHF. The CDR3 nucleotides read TGTGCCAGTAGTAAGACAGGGACTTCGCCACATTCACCCCTCCACTTT.

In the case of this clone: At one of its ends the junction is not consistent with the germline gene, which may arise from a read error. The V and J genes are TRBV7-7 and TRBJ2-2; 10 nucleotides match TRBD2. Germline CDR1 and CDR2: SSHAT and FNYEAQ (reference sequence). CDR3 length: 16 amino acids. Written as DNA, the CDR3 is TGTGCTAGCAGCTTAGCGCTAGCGGGAGCAACCGGGGAGCTGTTTTTT. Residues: CASSLALAGATGELFF.